The source of this T cell receptor beta chain is a study of cytomegalovirus exposure and HLA in healthy donors. Germline V gene sequence: CDR1 LNHDA, CDR2 SQIVND (reference sequence). V gave up 6 bases and J gave up 4 bases, with 9 bases separating them. This CDR3 spans 12 amino acids. Sequenced by immunoSEQ multiplex PCR; TCRdb stores in-frame clones only, minus some. The sample holds about 83,000 clones; about 96% are singletons and the top ten take about 1.3%. This clone was picked up one time. The sequenced sample consisted of PBMCs. V usage is TRBV19 and J usage is TRBJ1-2; D is perhaps TRBD1 (5 bases). The receptor's source is a woman in her late teens or twenties in good health and CMV-seronegative. The CDR3 loop reads CASSRDAYGYTF. CDR3 in DNA: TGTGCCAGTAGCAGGGATGCCTATGGCTACACCTTC.